What follows are 16 T cell receptor beta chains derived from one specimen sequenced in a study of graft-versus-host responses after intestinal transplantation. The data were produced by immunoSEQ multiplex PCR, yet TCRdb's version contains in-frame clones alone and is incomplete. The sample has over 120,000 clones, about 90% seen once. Antigens for these TCRs are unknown. The sample was unstimulated CD4+ T cells sorted from spleen or lymph node cells, taken before intestinal transplant. These receptors all stem from a human donor who received an intestinal transplant.

The V call is TRBV6-5, the J call TRBJ1-1; no definite D call. This CDR3 spans 12 amino acids. With 2 bases removed from V and 7 bases from J, the gap between germline ends came to 8 bases. In germline, CDR1 is MNHEY, CDR2 SVGAGI. CDR3 in amino acids: CASSYPPVEAFF. CDR3 coding DNA: TGTGCCAGCAGTTACCCTCCGGTTGAAGCTTTCTTT.

The chain carries TRBV12-5 and TRBJ2-1; 10 nucleotides align to TRBD2. The J segment lost 1 base and the V segment lost 6 bases, leaving 6 bases of the junction unmatched. Germline values: CDR1 LGHNT, CDR2 FRNRAP. The CDR3 consists of 16 residues. CDR3 DNA: TGTGCTAGTGGCCAAGTAGCGGGAGGTTCCTACAATGAGCAGTTCTTC. Translation gives CASGQVAGGSYNEQFF.

This clone was recorded once. The chain carries TRBV7-3 and TRBJ2-1; 13 nucleotides agree with TRBD2. CDR1 is SGHTA, CDR2 FQGTGA, per germline. The CDR3 contains 16 residues. V lost 5 bases, J lost 6 bases, and 7 bases stayed unmatched. Here the CDR3 reads CASSPRRTSGSNEQFF. In DNA form, the CDR3 reads TGTGCCAGCAGCCCTCGCCGGACTAGCGGGAGCAATGAGCAGTTCTTC. The full variable domain, its missing parts supplied by reference TRBV7-3 and TRBJ2-1, is GAGVSQTPSNKVTEKGKYVELRCDPISGHTALYWYRQSLGQGPEFLIYFQGTGAADDSGLPNDRFFAVRPEGSVSTLKIQRTERGDSAVYLCASSPRRTSGSNEQFFGPGTRLTVL.

This clone occurred once. The chain links TRBV5-1 to TRBJ2-5; 8 bases map to TRBD1. The trim removed 4 bases at V and 2 bases at J, leaving 4 bases unmatched. CDR1 and CDR2 (germline): SGHRS, YFSETQ. The CDR3 is 14 residues long. The CDR3: CASSLGTGQETQYF. The CDR3 region has the DNA TGCGCCAGCAGCCTCGGGACAGGACAAGAGACCCAGTACTTC.

Comment on this clone: The same CDR3 arises from other DNA sequences in this sample as well. The rearrangement links TRBV5-1 to TRBJ2-2, with a tentative D call TRBD2 (5 bases). CDR3 length: 15 amino acids. With 4 bases removed from V and 0 bases from J, the gap between germline ends came to 10 bases. Germline V gene data show CDR1 as SGHRS and CDR2 as YFSETQ. The CDR3 loop reads CASSPGLANTGELFF. Written as DNA, the CDR3 is TGCGCCAGCAGCCCCGGACTCGCGAACACCGGGGAGCTGTTTTTT. Based on the CDR3 plus reference TRBV5-1 and TRBJ2-2, the full variable domain is KAGVTQTPRYLIKTRGQQVTLSCSPISGHRSVSWYQQTPGQGLQFLFEYFSETQRNKGNFPGRFSGRQFSNSRSEMNVSTLELGDSALYLCASSPGLANTGELFFGEGSRLTVL.

The rearrangement links TRBV14 to TRBJ1-1; the D gene is possibly TRBD1 (6 bases). This CDR3 is built from 15 residues. Germline CDR1 is SGHDN and CDR2 is FVKESK. V dropped 1 base and J dropped 3 bases, with 12 bases sitting between them. CDR3 amino acids: CASSQAKGGDTEAFF. In DNA, the CDR3 is TGTGCCAGCAGCCAAGCCAAGGGGGGGGACACTGAAGCTTTCTTT.

The V gene is TRBV5-5, the J gene TRBJ1-5; 7 positions agree with TRBD1. The CDR3 extends over 15 amino acids. Germline CDR1 and CDR2: SGHKS and YYEKEE (reference sequence). V lost 4 bases to trimming and J lost 1 base; unmatched junction nucleotides: 5. The CDR3 DNA is TGTGCCAGCAGCCGGACAGGCTCCAGCAATCAGCCCCAGCATTTT. Its protein product is CASSRTGSSNQPQHF. The full variable domain, completed using reference TRBV5-5 and TRBJ1-5, is DAGVTQSPTHLIKTRGQQVTLRCSPISGHKSVSWYQQVLGQGPQFIFQYYEKEERGRGNFPDRFSARQFPNYSSELNVNALLLGDSALYLCASSRTGSSNQPQHFGDGTRLSIL.

This clone was seen just once. CDR3 sequence reads: CASSFLSAPYEQYF. CDR3 DNA sequence: TGTGCCAGCAGCTTCCTCAGCGCCCCCTACGAGCAGTACTTC. This chain connects TRBV5-5 to TRBJ2-7; no firm D call. CDR1 and CDR2 (germline): SGHKS, YYEKEE (reference sequence). The CDR3 contains 14 residues. V was trimmed by 2 bases and J by 2 bases, leaving 11 bases between them.

V and J are TRBV19 and TRBJ2-7; weak D call: TRBD1 (7 bases). Germline-derived CDR1 and CDR2 are LNHDA and SQIVND (reference sequence). The germline V and J ends were trimmed by 1 base and 10 bases, with 14 bases remaining between them. This CDR3 comprises 13 residues. DNA for the CDR3: TGTGCCAGTAGTATAGGGCGGGGACAGCGCCAGTACTTC. Translating gives CASSIGRGQRQYF.

The V gene is TRBV5-1, the J gene TRBJ2-1, with 7 nucleotides matching TRBD2. The CDR3 is 13 residues long. The trim removed 5 bases at V and 7 bases at J, leaving 6 bases unmatched. The germline gives CDR1 SGHRS, CDR2 YFSETQ. This CDR3 is CASRWGEGNEQFF. CDR3 nucleotide sequence: TGCGCCAGCAGGTGGGGGGAGGGGAATGAGCAGTTCTTC. The complete variable domain, with remaining parts taken from reference TRBV5-1 and TRBJ2-1, reads KAGVTQTPRYLIKTRGQQVTLSCSPISGHRSVSWYQQTPGQGLQFLFEYFSETQRNKGNFPGRFSGRQFSNSRSEMNVSTLELGDSALYLCASRWGEGNEQFFGPGTRLTVL.

This chain joins TRBV4-3 and TRBJ1-5, with D hard to call. V was pared by 0 bases and J by 7 bases, with 16 bases between. This CDR3 comprises 16 residues. Per germline, CDR1 LGHNA and CDR2 YSLEER. The CDR3 loop reads CASSQDWSRSGQPQHF. The DNA for the CDR3 is TGCGCCAGCAGCCAAGACTGGTCCCGAAGCGGGCAGCCCCAGCATTTT.

The chain carries TRBV27 and TRBJ1-4; 7 bases agree with TRBD1. The germline V gene has CDR1 MNHEY and CDR2 SMNVEV (reference sequence). The CDR3 totals 16 residues. Trimming cost V 6 bases and J 5 bases; bases outside gene matches: 12. The CDR3 region has the DNA TGTGCCAGCAGCGATCAACCGGGACAGCCGAATGAAAAACTGTTTTTT. This codes for CASSDQPGQPNEKLFF. The entire variable domain, with the rest obtained from reference TRBV27 and TRBJ1-4, is as follows: EAQVTQNPRYLITVTGKKLTVTCSQNMNHEYMSWYRQDPGLGLRQIYYSMNVEVTDKGDVPEGYKVSRKEKRNFPLILESPSPNQTSLYFCASSDQPGQPNEKLFFGSGTQLSVL.

The chain is built from TRBV5-1 and TRBJ2-3, with 9 nucleotides matching TRBD2. The CDR3 has 15 amino acids. The germline gives CDR1 SGHRS, CDR2 YFSETQ. Losses at the gene ends were 4 bases for V and 1 base for J; bases not matched to a gene: 4. CDR3 loop: CASSAAGGGTDTQYF. The CDR3 region has the DNA TGCGCCAGCAGCGCAGCGGGAGGAGGCACAGATACGCAGTATTTT.

The CDR3 spells CASSLGTDQPQHF. In nucleotides, the CDR3 is TGTGCCAGCAGCTTAGGGACAGATCAGCCCCAGCATTTT. This rearrangement joins TRBV7-8 to TRBJ1-5; tentative D call: TRBD1 (6 bases). The CDR3 is 13 amino acids. Germline loops: CDR1 SGHVS, CDR2 FQNEAQ. Trimming shortened V by 1 base and J by 5 bases, and 6 bases separated the two germline ends.

The chain is built from TRBV30 and TRBJ2-1; D not certain. The germline V gene encodes CDR1 GTSNPN and CDR2 SVGIG (reference sequence). The CDR3 consists of 8 residues. The germline V and J ends were trimmed by 7 bases and 8 bases, with 3 bases remaining between them. CDR3 sequence reads: CAFDEQFF. CDR3 bases: TGTGCCTTTGATGAGCAGTTCTTC.

This clone was detected a few times. In nucleotides, the CDR3 is TGTGCCATCAGTGAGTCGGGCCAAAAAAGACTAGCGCGGGAGCAGTTCTTC. Translation gives CAISESGQKRLAREQFF. The rearrangement joins TRBV10-3 to TRBJ2-1, with 8 bases lining up with TRBD2. With V trimmed by 0 bases and J by 10 bases, 14 bases remained unmatched. The CDR3 is 17 residues long. The germline V gene has CDR1 ENHRY and CDR2 SYGVKD.